The 26 T cell receptor beta chains below all came from one sample that was sequenced in a study of neurological immune-mediated disorders. Documented time point: longitudinal time-point 2. MiXCR, applied by TCRdb to the 5' RACE reads, yields one record per CDR3 protein. The table shows some 60,000 distinct CDR3 sequences, with 8.5% to 10% occurring only once. Sequencing used PBMCs. Every receptor here comes from a man between 25 and 39 years old in good health.

The chain uses TRBV4-3 and TRBJ2-1; a weak D match, TRBD2 (5 bases). Germline lookup yields CDR1 LGHNA and CDR2 YSLEER. CDR3 size: 15 residues. V was clipped by 0 bases and J by 13 bases, with 19 bases between them. CDR3 nucleotides: TGCGCCAGCAGCCAAGAGACATTCGGGGTAGCTGAACAGTTCTTC. Protein: CASSQETFGVAEQFF.

The sample holds many counts of this clonotype. The chain joins TRBV7-9 to TRBJ2-4; tentative D call: TRBD2 (6 bases). The germline V gene encodes CDR1 SEHNR and CDR2 FQNEAQ (reference sequence). The V gene lost 5 bases and the J gene lost 6 bases, with 11 bases spanning the gap. The length of the CDR3 is 13 residues. The CDR3 spells CASSLGTVNIQYF. The CDR3 nucleotides read TGTGCCAGCAGCCTCGGGACTGTAAACATTCAGTACTTC.

In this sample, this clonotype turned up many times. This sequence joins TRBV29-1 and TRBJ2-3; TRBD2 aligns across 8 bases. The CDR3 sequence is 13 residues long. Germline-derived CDR1 and CDR2 are SQVTM and ANQGSEA. V dropped 7 bases and J dropped 1; count of bases not matched to a gene: 4. CDR3 loop: CSAQAGGTDTQYF. The CDR3 bases are TGCAGCGCCCAAGCGGGGGGCACAGATACGCAGTATTTT.

This clonotype was recorded many times. The V gene is TRBV28, the J gene TRBJ1-5, with unresolved D. The CDR3 consists of 13 residues. Trimming shortened V by 8 bases and J by 0 bases, and 8 bases separated the two germline ends. Germline CDR1 MDHEN, CDR2 SYDVKM. The CDR3 here is CASLEVSNQPQHF. CDR3 bases: TGTGCCAGCCTTGAGGTTAGCAATCAGCCCCAGCATTTT.

This clonotype was seen at least ten times. The chain has TRBV5-1 and TRBJ1-5, with 9 bases aligning to TRBD1. Germline V gene lookup returns CDR1 SGHRS and CDR2 YFSETQ. CDR3 length equals 17 residues. V lost 0 bases, J lost 1 base, and 5 bases stayed unmatched. CDR3 nucleotide sequence: TGCGCCAGCAGCTTGGATGGGACAGGGTTGAGCAATCAGCCCCAGCATTTT. It specifies CASSLDGTGLSNQPQHF.

The chain combines TRBV6-2 or TRBV6-3 with TRBJ1-1; possible D gene TRBD1, 6 bases. The CDR3 spans 17 residues. The V end was cut by 5 bases, the J end by 2 bases, with 21 bases between. The germline gives CDR1 MNHEY, CDR2 SVGEGT. The CDR3 loop reads CASSTNRDGGGNTEAFF. As DNA, the CDR3 is TGTGCCAGCAGTACCAACAGGGACGGGGGTGGAAACACTGAAGCTTTCTTT.

The chain is built from TRBV20-1 and TRBJ1-2; 7 nucleotides match TRBD1. The CDR3 is 14 amino acids. The V segment lost 3 bases and the J segment 4 bases; nucleotides outside the gene matches: 8. Germline CDR1 reads DFQATT; CDR2 reads SNEGSKA (reference sequence). In DNA form, the CDR3 reads TGCAGTGCTAGTGGACAGGCCTCCCCCTATGGCTACACCTTC. Its protein is CSASGQASPYGYTF.

Ten or more counts support this clonotype. This chain links TRBV5-5 with TRBJ1-1; the D is unclear. This CDR3 is 14 amino acids long. V shed 5 bases and J shed 3 bases, with 14 bases lying between them. CDR1 SGHKS and CDR2 YYEKEE come from the germline V gene (reference sequence). CDR3 loop: CASRPRMMDTEAFF. CDR3 DNA: TGTGCCAGCAGACCCCGGATGATGGACACTGAAGCTTTCTTT.

This clonotype was counted ten times or more. The CDR3 DNA is TGCAGTGCTAAACTAGCGGGAGGTTGGTACACCGGGGAGCTGTTTTTT. Translated, it gives CSAKLAGGWYTGELFF. This chain joins TRBV20-1 and TRBJ2-2; 12 bases map to TRBD2. Germline CDR1 reads DFQATT; CDR2 reads SNEGSKA (reference sequence). The junction had 6 bases not matched to a gene; V was cut back by 4 bases and J by 3 bases. The CDR3 totals 16 residues.

This clonotype appeared many times. The chain uses TRBV5-1 and TRBJ1-1; D is possibly TRBD1 (6 bases). This CDR3 is built from 14 residues. The germline V gene encodes CDR1 SGHRS and CDR2 YFSETQ. The V gene lost 2 bases and the J gene lost 3 bases, with 11 bases spanning the gap. The CDR3 sequence: CASSLAGAYTEAFF. The CDR3 DNA reads TGCGCCAGCAGCTTAGCAGGGGCGTACACTGAAGCTTTCTTT.

This clonotype has a handful of counts. The rearrangement joins TRBV20-1 to TRBJ2-1, with D perhaps given as TRBD1 or TRBD2 (5 bases each). Per the germline V gene, CDR1 is DFQATT and CDR2 is SNEGSKA (reference sequence). The CDR3 sequence is 16 residues long. V was cut by 8 bases and J by 1 base, with 21 bases left in between. The CDR3 coding sequence is TGCAGTTCGGGACCCTCGAGGGCGCCTTCCTACAATGAGCAGTTCTTC. Translating gives CSSGPSRAPSYNEQFF.

This clonotype was counted ten times or more. The chain combines TRBV6-1 with TRBJ2-2; no clear D. V was cut by 2 bases and J by 1 base, with 8 bases left in between. CDR3 length: 15 amino acids. Germline values: CDR1 MNHNS, CDR2 SASEGT. DNA of the CDR3: TGTGCCAGCAGTGAAAAGGTTCTGAACACCGGGGAGCTGTTTTTT. Translating gives CASSEKVLNTGELFF.

This clonotype was found many times. The J gene is TRBJ2-1, the V gene TRBV20-1, with a weak D call TRBD2 (6 bases). The germline gives CDR1 DFQATT, CDR2 SNEGSKA (reference sequence). The CDR3 loop spans 16 amino acids. The germline V and J ends were trimmed by 6 bases and 0 bases, with 18 bases remaining between them. The CDR3 here is CSARPTLAHSYNEQFF. CDR3 sequence (DNA): TGCAGTGCCCGGCCCACACTAGCCCACTCCTACAATGAGCAGTTCTTC.

This clonotype was observed many times. CDR3 loop: CASSEMRVVRTEAFF. CDR3 DNA sequence: TGTGCCAGCAGTGAAATGAGGGTTGTTCGGACTGAAGCTTTCTTT. This chain connects TRBV6-1 to TRBJ1-1; the D is unclear. The V gene lost 2 bases and the J gene lost 5 bases, with 15 bases spanning the gap. Per germline, CDR1 MNHNS and CDR2 SASEGT. The CDR3 extends over 15 amino acids.

In this sample, this clonotype turned up many times. V is TRBV6-5 and J is TRBJ2-3; D might be TRBD2 (6 bases). Germline V gene data show CDR1 as MNHEY and CDR2 as SVGAGI. The V gene lost 0 bases and the J gene lost 4 bases, with 14 bases spanning the gap. The CDR3 has 16 residues. CDR3 amino acids: CASSYSFGGGADTQYF. In DNA, the CDR3 is TGTGCCAGCAGTTACTCGTTCGGGGGAGGCGCAGATACGCAGTATTTT.

This clonotype was recorded many times. The chain is built from TRBV20-1 and TRBJ2-7; perhaps TRBD1 as D (6 bases). Trimming cost V 1 base and J 2 bases, with 12 bases left between them. Germline lookup yields CDR1 DFQATT and CDR2 SNEGSKA (reference sequence). This CDR3 is built from 14 residues. CDR3 nucleotide sequence: TGCAGTGCTAGAGTGACAGGTCCGACCTACGAGCAGTACTTC. Amino acids: CSARVTGPTYEQYF.

This clonotype was detected many times. V and J are TRBV5-1 and TRBJ2-1, with TRBD1 as a possible D gene (5 bases). The CDR3 runs 15 residues. V was trimmed by 3 bases and J by 2 bases, leaving 12 bases between them. Germline V gives CDR1 SGHRS, CDR2 YFSETQ. In DNA, the CDR3 is TGCGCCAGCAGCTCATTGGACAACCCCTACAATGAGCAGTTCTTC. It encodes CASSSLDNPYNEQFF.

This clonotype was seen many times. This chain's CDR3 is CASSFQPPSGRGNEQFF. Here the CDR3 DNA reads TGTGCCAGCAGCTTCCAACCCCCTAGCGGGAGGGGTAATGAGCAGTTCTTC. The chain joins TRBV11-2 to TRBJ2-1, with 12 bases fitting TRBD2. V lost 3 bases, J lost 7 bases, and 10 bases stayed unmatched. The CDR3 runs 17 residues. The germline V gene encodes CDR1 SGHAT and CDR2 FQNNGV.

This clonotype came up once. The rearrangement links TRBV7-9 to TRBJ2-7; D remains ambiguous. Germline-derived CDR1 and CDR2 are SEHNR and FQNEAQ (reference sequence). The CDR3 is made up of 11 amino acids. Trimming pared 4 bases from V and 2 bases from J, leaving 3 bases between. CDR3 in amino acids: CASSYTYEQYF. For the CDR3, the DNA is TGTGCCAGCAGCTATACCTACGAGCAGTACTTC.

This clonotype was found a few times. Because the CDR3's place on the DNA is in doubt, the DNA is left out and the CDR3 is given as listed by TCRdb. The V and J genes are TRBV7-2 and TRBJ2-2; the DNA was not compared with TRBD1, the D call given in the table. The CDR3 spans 23 amino acids, including both terminal residues. CDR1 is SGHTA, CDR2 FQGNSA, per germline. CDR3 sequence reads: CASSIRDRPYEQYFGPGTGELFF.

In its sample, this clonotype was seen many times. V is TRBV5-1 and J is TRBJ2-2, with a weak D call TRBD1 (6 bases). The CDR3 covers 16 residues. CDR1 is SGHRS and CDR2 is YFSETQ in the germline V gene. V gave up 2 bases and J gave up 2 bases, with 13 bases separating them. The CDR3 sequence: CASSLTGTLNTGELFF. CDR3 nucleotide sequence: TGCGCCAGCAGCTTAACCGGGACACTTAACACCGGGGAGCTGTTTTTT. The variable domain in full, completed from reference TRBV5-1 and TRBJ2-2, reads KAGVTQTPRYLIKTRGQQVTLSCSPISGHRSVSWYQQTPGQGLQFLFEYFSETQRNKGNFPGRFSGRQFSNSRSEMNVSTLELGDSALYLCASSLTGTLNTGELFFGEGSRLTVL.

In its sample, this clonotype was seen many times. The chain combines TRBV12-3 or TRBV12-4 with TRBJ2-3, with D hard to call. V lost 4 bases, J lost 0 bases, and 11 bases lay in between. This CDR3 contains 15 residues. CDR3 amino acids: CASSSDGPSTDTQYF. Here the CDR3 DNA reads TGTGCCAGCAGTTCCGACGGTCCTAGCACAGATACGCAGTATTTT.

Ten or more counts support this clonotype. This chain connects TRBV12-3 or TRBV12-4 to TRBJ2-3; 10 bases map to TRBD1. The CDR3 is 15 amino acids. With V trimmed by 6 bases and J by 8 bases, 11 bases remained unmatched. The CDR3 is CASRRTGGRLGTQYF. CDR3 DNA: TGTGCCAGCAGGCGGACAGGGGGTCGTCTCGGTACGCAGTATTTT.

There are many counts of this clonotype. The chain is built from TRBV9 and TRBJ2-2; D call uncertain. This CDR3 region has 15 residues. V gave up 4 bases and J gave up 1 base, with 11 bases separating them. Germline V lookup: CDR1 SGDLS, CDR2 YYNGEE. The CDR3 loop is CASSLSAMNTGELFF. CDR3 DNA sequence: TGTGCCAGCAGCTTATCAGCGATGAACACCGGGGAGCTGTTTTTT.

This clonotype was recorded at least ten times. This rearrangement joins TRBV5-1 to TRBJ1-2; perhaps TRBD1 as D (6 bases). The germline gives CDR1 SGHRS, CDR2 YFSETQ. The length of the CDR3 is 14 residues. V lost 2 bases to trimming and J lost 3 bases, with 11 bases between them. The CDR3 protein is CASSFAGGDYGYTF. CDR3 nucleotide sequence: TGCGCCAGCAGCTTCGCGGGGGGCGACTATGGCTACACCTTC.

This clonotype has ten or more counts. The J gene is TRBJ2-7, the V gene TRBV6-5; possible D gene TRBD1, 6 bases. The CDR3 sequence is 17 residues long. From germline, CDR1 is MNHEY and CDR2 SVGAGI. V lost 5 bases and J 3 bases, leaving 23 bases between the germline ends. CDR3 bases: TGTGCCAGCAGTCCTTGGGTCCCGGGACAAGGAGACTACGAGCAGTACTTC. Protein sequence: CASSPWVPGQGDYEQYF.